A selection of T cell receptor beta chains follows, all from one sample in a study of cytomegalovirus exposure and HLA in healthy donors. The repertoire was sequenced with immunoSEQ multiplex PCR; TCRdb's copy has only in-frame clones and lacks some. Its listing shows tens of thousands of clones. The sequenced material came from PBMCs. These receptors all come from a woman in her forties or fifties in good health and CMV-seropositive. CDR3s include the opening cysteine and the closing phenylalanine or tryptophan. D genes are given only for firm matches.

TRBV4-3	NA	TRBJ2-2	CASSQQGGAGNGELFF
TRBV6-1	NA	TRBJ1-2	CASSEARGYGYTF
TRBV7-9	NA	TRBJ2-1	CASSLGAGSDEQFF
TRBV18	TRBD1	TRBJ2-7	CASSPGQETYEQYF
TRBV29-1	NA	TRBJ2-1	CSVKKQGTGSLRNEQFF
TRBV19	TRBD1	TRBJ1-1	CATYRGGRTNTEAFF
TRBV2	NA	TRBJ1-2	CASSAGFNYGYTF
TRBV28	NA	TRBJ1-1	CASSTTGFPEAFF
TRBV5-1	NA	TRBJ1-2	CASSSGNQGLPYGYTF
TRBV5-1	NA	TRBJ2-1	CASNSGTASYNEQFF
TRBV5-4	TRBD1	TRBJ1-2	CASSFGDRPNYGYTF
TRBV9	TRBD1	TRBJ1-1	CASSIWDSTEAFF
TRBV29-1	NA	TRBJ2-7	CSATRDSYEQYF
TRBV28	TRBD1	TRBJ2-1	CASRDRGRNEQFF
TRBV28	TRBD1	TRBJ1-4	CASSFAGTDEKLFF
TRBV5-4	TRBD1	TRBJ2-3	CASSIGQGMGTDTQYF
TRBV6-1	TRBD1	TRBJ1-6	CASSGTGSSHNSPLHF
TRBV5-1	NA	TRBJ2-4	CASSLAPGNIQYF
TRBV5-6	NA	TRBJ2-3	CASSLYRAPVSTDTQYF
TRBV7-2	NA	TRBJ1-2	CASSSREGNYGYTF
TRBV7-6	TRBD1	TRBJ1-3	CASSLQGFTGNTIYF
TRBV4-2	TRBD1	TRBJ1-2	CASSQPIRDRGRYTF